Reported below is one T cell receptor beta chain. Germline V gene lookup returns CDR1 KGHSH and CDR2 LQKENI. The CDR3 is made up of 16 amino acids. J gave up 0 bases and V 2 bases, and 3 bases lay outside the gene matches. In the original workflow: Reference gene primer amplification gave nucleated cell count estimates. Profiled with immunoSEQ multiplex PCR; TCRdb holds only in-frame clones, not every one. Clonal size and the V and J genes are those of that table, whereas D and trimming came from the DNA. In the table there are 250,000 or so clones, about four fifths of which are singletons. This sample was included in a study of blood T cell repertoires in COVID-19. The wider study: Nucleic acid was either cDNA or gDNA, and it came from T cells, B-cell-depleted T cells, or PBMCs.

The chain is built from TRBV18 and TRBJ2-1; TRBD2 agrees at 8 bases. This TCR was sampled from a woman between 40 and 55 years old who had recovered from COVID-19. Material for sequencing was peripheral blood. The CDR3 protein is CASSPAGTSSYNEQFF. CDR3 nucleotides: TGTGCCAGCTCACCAGCCGGGACTAGCTCCTACAATGAGCAGTTCTTC.